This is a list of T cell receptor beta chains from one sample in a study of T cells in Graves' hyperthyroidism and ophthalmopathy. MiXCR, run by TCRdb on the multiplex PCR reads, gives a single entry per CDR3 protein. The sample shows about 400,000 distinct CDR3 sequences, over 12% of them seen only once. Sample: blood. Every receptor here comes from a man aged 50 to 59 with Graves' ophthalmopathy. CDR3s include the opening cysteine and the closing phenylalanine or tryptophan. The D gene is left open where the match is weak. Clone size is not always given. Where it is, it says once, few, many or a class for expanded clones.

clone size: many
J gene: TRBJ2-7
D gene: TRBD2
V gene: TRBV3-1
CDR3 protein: CASSQLAGSYEQYF
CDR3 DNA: TGTGCCAGCAGCCAACTAGCGGGATCCTACGAGCAGTACTTC

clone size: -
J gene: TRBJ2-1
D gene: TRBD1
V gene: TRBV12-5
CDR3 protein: CASGLTTTGTLHNEQFF
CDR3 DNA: TGTGCTAGTGGTTTGACTACGACAGGGACACTACACAATGAGCAGTTCTTC

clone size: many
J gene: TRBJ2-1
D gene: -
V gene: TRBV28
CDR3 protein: CASRRTRDEQFF
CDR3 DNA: TGTGCCAGCAGGCGGACTCGGGATGAGCAGTTCTTC

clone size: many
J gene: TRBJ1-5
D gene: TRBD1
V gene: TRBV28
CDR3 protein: CASTGEGGNQPQHF
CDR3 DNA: TGTGCCAGTACAGGGGAAGGGGGCAATCAGCCCCAGCATTTT

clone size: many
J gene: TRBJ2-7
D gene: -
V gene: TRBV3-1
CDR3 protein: CASSHSYEQYF
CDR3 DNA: TGTGCCAGCAGCCATTCCTACGAGCAGTACTTC

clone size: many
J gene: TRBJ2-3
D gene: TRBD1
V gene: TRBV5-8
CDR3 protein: CASSSPGQGSTDTQYF
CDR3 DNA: TGTGCCAGCAGCTCTCCGGGACAGGGATCCACAGATACGCAGTATTTT

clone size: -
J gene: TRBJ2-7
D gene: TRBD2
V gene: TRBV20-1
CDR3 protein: CSANPSGRFEQYF
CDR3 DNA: TGCAGTGCCAACCCTAGCGGGAGGTTTGAGCAGTACTTC

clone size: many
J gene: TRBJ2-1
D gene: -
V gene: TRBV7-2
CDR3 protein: CASSLDGPRLDEQFF
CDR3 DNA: TGTGCCAGCAGCCTCGATGGGCCTAGGCTGGATGAGCAGTTCTTC

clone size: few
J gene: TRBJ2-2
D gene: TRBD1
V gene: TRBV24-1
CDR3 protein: CATSGTGNTGELFF
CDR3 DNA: TGTGCCACCAGTGGGACAGGGAACACCGGGGAGCTGTTTTTT

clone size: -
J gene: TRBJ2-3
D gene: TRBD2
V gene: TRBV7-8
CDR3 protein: CASSLTGTSGGTDTQYF
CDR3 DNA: TGTGCCAGCAGCCTGACCGGGACTAGCGGGGGCACAGATACGCAGTATTTT

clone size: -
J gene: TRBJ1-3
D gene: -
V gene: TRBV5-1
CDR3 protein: CASSLVGGTGNTIYF
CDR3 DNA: TGCGCCAGCAGCTTAGTAGGGGGGACTGGAAACACCATATATTTT

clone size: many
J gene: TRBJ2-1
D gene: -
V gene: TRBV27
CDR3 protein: CASSKARHNEQFF
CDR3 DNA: TGTGCCAGCAGTAAGGCTCGACACAATGAGCAGTTCTTC

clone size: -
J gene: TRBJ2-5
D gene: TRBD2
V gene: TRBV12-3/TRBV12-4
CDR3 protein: CASMMTSGRPQYF
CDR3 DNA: TGTGCCAGCATGATGACTAGCGGGAGGCCCCAGTACTTC

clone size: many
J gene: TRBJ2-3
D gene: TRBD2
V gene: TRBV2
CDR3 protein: CATEREGPDTQYF
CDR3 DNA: TGTGCCACCGAGCGGGAGGGCCCGGATACGCAGTATTTT

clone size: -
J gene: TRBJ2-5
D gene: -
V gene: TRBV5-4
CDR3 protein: CASSVGQRRYQETQYF
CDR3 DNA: TGTGCCAGCAGCGTGGGCCAGCGAAGGTACCAAGAGACCCAGTACTTC

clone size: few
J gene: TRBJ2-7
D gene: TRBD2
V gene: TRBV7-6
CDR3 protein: CASSLATSGSGEQYF
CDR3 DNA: TGTGCCAGCAGCTTAGCCACTAGCGGGAGTGGGGAGCAGTACTTC

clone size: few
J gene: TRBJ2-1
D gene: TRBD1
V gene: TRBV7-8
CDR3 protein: CASSLARGRGEQFF
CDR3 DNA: TGTGCCAGCAGCTTAGCAAGGGGGCGCGGTGAGCAGTTCTTC

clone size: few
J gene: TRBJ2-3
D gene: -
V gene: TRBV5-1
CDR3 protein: CASSLNRHQITDTQYF
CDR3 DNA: TGCGCCAGCAGCCTGAACAGACACCAAATCACAGATACGCAGTATTTT

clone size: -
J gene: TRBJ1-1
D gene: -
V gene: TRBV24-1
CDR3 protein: CATRRTANTEAFF
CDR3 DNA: TGTGCCACCAGGAGGACAGCGAACACTGAAGCTTTCTTT

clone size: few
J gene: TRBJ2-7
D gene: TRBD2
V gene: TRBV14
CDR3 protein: CASSQDWGGQASYEQYF
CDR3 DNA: TGTGCCAGCAGCCAAGATTGGGGAGGGCAAGCTTCCTACGAGCAGTACTTC

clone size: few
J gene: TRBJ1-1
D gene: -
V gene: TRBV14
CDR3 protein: CASSQLTDTEAFF
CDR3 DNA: TGTGCCAGCAGCCAACTGACGGACACTGAAGCTTTCTTT

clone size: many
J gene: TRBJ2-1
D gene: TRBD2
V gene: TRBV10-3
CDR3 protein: CAISESGTSAGNEQFF
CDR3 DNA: TGTGCCATCAGTGAGTCCGGGACTAGCGCAGGCAATGAGCAGTTCTTC

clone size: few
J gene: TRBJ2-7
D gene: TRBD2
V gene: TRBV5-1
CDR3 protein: CASSLATSGRSYEQYF
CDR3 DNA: TGCGCCAGCAGCTTGGCAACTAGCGGGAGGTCCTACGAGCAGTACTTC

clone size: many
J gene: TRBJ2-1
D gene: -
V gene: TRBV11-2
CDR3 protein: CASGGSSYNEQFF
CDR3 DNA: TGTGCCAGCGGGGGTAGCTCCTACAATGAGCAGTTCTTC

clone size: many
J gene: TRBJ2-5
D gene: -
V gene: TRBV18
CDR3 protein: CASSPSIQETQYF
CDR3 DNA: TGTGCCAGCTCACCTTCTATCCAAGAGACCCAGTACTTC

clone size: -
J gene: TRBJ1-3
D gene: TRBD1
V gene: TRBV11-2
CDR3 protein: CASSQTQGSGNTIYF
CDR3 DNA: TGTGCCAGCAGCCAGACACAGGGGTCTGGAAACACCATATATTTT

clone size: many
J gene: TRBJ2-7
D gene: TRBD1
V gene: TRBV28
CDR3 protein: CASTISGTGPREQYF
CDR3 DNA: TGTGCCAGCACCATTTCCGGGACAGGGCCCCGCGAGCAGTACTTC

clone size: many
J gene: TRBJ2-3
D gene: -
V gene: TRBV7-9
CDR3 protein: CASSLEGGSSTDTQYF
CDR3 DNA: TGTGCCAGCAGCTTAGAAGGCGGGTCTAGCACAGATACGCAGTATTTT

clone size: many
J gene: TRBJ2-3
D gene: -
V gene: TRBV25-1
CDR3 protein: CASSHWVQGGTDTQYF
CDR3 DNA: TGTGCCAGCAGCCACTGGGTTCAGGGCGGCACAGATACGCAGTATTTT

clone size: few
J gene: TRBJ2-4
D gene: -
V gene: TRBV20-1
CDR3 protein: CSARTGSGENIQYF
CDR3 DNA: TGCAGTGCTAGGACAGGGTCGGGGGAAAACATTCAGTACTTC

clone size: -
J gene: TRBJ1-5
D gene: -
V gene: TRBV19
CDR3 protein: CASSIVPTAWGGNQPQHF
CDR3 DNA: TGTGCCAGTAGTATTGTACCCACAGCCTGGGGGGGCAATCAGCCCCAGCATTTT

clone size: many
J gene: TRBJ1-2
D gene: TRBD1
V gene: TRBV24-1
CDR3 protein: CATSDPTDRGVPGYTF
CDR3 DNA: TGTGCCACCAGTGATCCCACCGACAGGGGGGTTCCTGGCTACACCTTC

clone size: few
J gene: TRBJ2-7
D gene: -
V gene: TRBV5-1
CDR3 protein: CASSLVVSPYEQYF
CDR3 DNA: TGCGCCAGCAGCTTGGTGGTGAGCCCCTACGAGCAGTACTTC

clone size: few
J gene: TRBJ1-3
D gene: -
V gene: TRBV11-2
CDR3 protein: CASSLTAYSGNTMYF
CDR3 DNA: TGTGCCAGCAGCTTGACAGCCTACTCTGGAAACACCATGTATTTT

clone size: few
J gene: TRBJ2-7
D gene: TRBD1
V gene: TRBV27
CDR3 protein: CASSLGEGAEQYF
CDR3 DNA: TGTGCCAGCAGTTTAGGTGAGGGGGCGGAGCAGTACTTC

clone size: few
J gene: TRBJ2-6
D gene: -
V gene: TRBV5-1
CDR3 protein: CASSLGQLSGANVLTF
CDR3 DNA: TGCGCCAGCAGCTTGGGGCAGCTCTCTGGGGCCAACGTCCTGACTTTC

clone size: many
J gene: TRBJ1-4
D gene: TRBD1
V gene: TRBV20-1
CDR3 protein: CSAEDRDEKLFF
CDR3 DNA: TGCAGTGCGGAAGACAGGGACGAAAAACTGTTTTTT

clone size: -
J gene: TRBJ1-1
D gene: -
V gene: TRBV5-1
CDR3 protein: CASSLEGWATEAFF
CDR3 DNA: TGCGCCAGCAGCTTGGAGGGATGGGCCACTGAAGCTTTCTTT

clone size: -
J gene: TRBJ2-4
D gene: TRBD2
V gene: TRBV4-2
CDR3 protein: CASSQDTSGRISKNIQYF
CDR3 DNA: TGTGCCAGCAGCCAAGATACTAGCGGGAGGATAAGCAAAAACATTCAGTACTTC

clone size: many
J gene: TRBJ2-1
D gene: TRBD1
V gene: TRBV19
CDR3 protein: CASTRGQGRSSYNEQFF
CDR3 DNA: TGTGCCAGTACCCGAGGACAGGGGAGGAGCTCCTACAATGAGCAGTTCTTC

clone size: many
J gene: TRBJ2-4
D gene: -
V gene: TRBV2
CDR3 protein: CASSEMGGGGGNIQYF
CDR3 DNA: TGTGCCAGCAGTGAGATGGGGGGAGGGGGCGGAAACATTCAGTACTTC

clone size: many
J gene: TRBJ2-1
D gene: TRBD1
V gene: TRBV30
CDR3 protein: CAWNRGRGNEQFF
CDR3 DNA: TGTGCCTGGAACAGGGGAAGGGGAAATGAGCAGTTCTTC

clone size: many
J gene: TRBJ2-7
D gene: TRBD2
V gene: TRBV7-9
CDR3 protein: CASSQRSSGRHEQYF
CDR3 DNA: TGTGCCAGCAGCCAACGGTCTAGCGGGCGGCACGAGCAGTACTTC

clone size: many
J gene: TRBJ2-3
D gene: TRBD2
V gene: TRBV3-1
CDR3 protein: CASSQVALAGSYYNTDTQYF
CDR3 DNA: TGTGCCAGCAGCCAAGTAGCCCTAGCGGGTTCCTATTATAACACAGATACGCAGTATTTT

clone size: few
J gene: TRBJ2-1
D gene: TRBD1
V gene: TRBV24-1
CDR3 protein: CATSDSYSTDRGIVNEQFF
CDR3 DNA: TGTGCCACCAGTGATTCCTACTCGACGGACAGGGGTATAGTTAATGAGCAGTTCTTC

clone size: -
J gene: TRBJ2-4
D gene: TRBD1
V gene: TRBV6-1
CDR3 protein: CASSFTGGTGYAKNIQYF
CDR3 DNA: TGTGCCAGCAGTTTTACAGGGGGGACAGGGTATGCCAAAAACATTCAGTACTTC

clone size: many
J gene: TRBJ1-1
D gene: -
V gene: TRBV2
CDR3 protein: CASSVKGRTWNTEAFF
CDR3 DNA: TGTGCCAGCAGTGTCAAGGGACGGACCTGGAACACTGAAGCTTTCTTT

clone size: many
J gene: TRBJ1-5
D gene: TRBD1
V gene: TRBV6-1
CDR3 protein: CASSHGQVRNQPQHF
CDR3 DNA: TGTGCCAGCAGCCATGGACAGGTACGCAATCAGCCCCAGCATTTT

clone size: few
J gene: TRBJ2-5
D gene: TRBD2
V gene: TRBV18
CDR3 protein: CASSPFRGLASQETQYF
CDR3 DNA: TGTGCCAGCTCACCTTTTCGGGGACTAGCGTCTCAAGAGACCCAGTACTTC

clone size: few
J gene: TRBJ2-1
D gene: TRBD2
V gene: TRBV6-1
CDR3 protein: CASSEAPTGGLYNEQFF
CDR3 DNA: TGTGCCAGCAGTGAAGCGCCAACGGGAGGGCTCTACAATGAGCAGTTCTTC

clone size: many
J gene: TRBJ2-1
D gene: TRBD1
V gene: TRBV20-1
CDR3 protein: CSATDRDRGYNEQFF
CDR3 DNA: TGCAGTGCTACCGACCGGGACAGGGGATACAATGAGCAGTTCTTC

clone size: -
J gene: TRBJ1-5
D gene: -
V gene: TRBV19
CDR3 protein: CASSIPGRGIQPQHF
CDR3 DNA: TGTGCCAGTAGTATACCGGGCAGGGGAATTCAGCCCCAGCATTTT

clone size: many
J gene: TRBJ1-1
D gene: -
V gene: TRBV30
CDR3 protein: CAWSGQGFTEAFF
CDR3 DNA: TGTGCCTGGAGCGGGCAGGGGTTCACTGAAGCTTTCTTT

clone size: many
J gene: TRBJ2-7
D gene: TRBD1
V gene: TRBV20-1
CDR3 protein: CSAGGTGNEQYF
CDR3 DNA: TGCAGTGCGGGGGGGACAGGGAACGAGCAGTACTTC

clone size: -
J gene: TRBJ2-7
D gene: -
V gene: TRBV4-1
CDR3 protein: CASSQDMANTYEQYF
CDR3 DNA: TGCGCCAGCAGCCAAGATATGGCGAATACCTACGAGCAGTACTTC